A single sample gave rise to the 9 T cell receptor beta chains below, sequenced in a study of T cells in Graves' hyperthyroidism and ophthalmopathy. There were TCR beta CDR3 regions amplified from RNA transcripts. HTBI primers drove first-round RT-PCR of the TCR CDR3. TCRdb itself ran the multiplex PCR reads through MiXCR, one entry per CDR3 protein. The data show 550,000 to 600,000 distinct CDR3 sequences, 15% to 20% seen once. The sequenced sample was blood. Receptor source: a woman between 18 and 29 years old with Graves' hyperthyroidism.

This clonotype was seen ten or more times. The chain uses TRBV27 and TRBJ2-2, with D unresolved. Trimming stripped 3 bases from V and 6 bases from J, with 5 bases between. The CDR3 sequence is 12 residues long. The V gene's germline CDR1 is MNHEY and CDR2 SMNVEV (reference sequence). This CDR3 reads CASSFISGELFF. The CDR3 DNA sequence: TGTGCCAGCAGTTTTATCTCCGGGGAGCTGTTTTTT.

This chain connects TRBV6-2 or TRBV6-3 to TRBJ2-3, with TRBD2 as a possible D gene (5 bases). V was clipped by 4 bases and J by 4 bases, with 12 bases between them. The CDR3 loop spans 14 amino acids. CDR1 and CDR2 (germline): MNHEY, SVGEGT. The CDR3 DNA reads TGTGCCAGCAGTTCAACTAGTCCCCCAGATACGCAGTATTTT. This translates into CASSSTSPPDTQYF.

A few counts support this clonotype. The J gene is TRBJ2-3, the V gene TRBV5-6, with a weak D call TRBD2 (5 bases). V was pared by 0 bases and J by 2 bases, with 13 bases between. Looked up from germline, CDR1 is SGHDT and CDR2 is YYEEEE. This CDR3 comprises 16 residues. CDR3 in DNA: TGTGCCAGCAGCTTGGGGGCGGGTAGCATCACAGATACGCAGTATTTT. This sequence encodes CASSLGAGSITDTQYF.

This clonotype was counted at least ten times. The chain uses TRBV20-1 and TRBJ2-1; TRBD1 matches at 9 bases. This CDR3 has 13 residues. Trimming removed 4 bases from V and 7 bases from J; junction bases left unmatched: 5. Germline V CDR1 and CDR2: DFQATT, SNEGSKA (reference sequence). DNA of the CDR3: TGCAGTGCTACGGACAGGGGATGGAATGAGCAGTTCTTC. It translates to CSATDRGWNEQFF.

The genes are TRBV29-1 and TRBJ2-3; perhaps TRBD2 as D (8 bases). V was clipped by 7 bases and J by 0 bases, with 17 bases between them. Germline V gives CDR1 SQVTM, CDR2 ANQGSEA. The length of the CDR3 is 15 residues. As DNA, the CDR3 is TGCAGCGCCCGGGGGGGACAGCTTAGCACAGATACGCAGTATTTT. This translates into CSARGGQLSTDTQYF.

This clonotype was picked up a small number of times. The CDR3 DNA reads as TGTGCCAGCAGTTACTCGAGCAGGGAAGGCTACACCTTC. This encodes CASSYSSREGYTF. The V gene is TRBV6-6, the J gene TRBJ1-2; a weak D match, TRBD1 (5 bases). Germline V gene sequence: CDR1 MNHNY, CDR2 SVGAGI (reference sequence). Trimming took 0 bases from V and 8 from J, leaving 10 bases between them. The CDR3 loop spans 13 amino acids.

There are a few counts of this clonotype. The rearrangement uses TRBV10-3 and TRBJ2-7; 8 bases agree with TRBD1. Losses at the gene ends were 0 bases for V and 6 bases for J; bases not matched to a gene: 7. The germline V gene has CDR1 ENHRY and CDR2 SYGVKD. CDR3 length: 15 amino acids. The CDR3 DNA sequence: TGTGCCATCAGTGAGTCGACTCCAGGGGGCCCCGAGCAGTACTTC. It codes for CAISESTPGGPEQYF.

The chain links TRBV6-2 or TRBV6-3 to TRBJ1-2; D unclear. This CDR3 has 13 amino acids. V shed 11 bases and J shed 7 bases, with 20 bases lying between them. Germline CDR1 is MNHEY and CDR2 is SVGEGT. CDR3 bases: TGTGCCCTGTTCAGAGACATACCTTTTGGCTACACCTTC. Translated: CALFRDIPFGYTF.

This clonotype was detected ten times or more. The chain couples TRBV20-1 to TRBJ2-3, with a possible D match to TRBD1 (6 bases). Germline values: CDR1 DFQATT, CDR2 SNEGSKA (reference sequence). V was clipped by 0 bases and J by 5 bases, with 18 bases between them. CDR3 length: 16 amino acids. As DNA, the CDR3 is TGCAGTGCTAGAGATGCTGAAGAGGGGGTTGGAGATACGCAGTATTTT. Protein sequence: CSARDAEEGVGDTQYF.